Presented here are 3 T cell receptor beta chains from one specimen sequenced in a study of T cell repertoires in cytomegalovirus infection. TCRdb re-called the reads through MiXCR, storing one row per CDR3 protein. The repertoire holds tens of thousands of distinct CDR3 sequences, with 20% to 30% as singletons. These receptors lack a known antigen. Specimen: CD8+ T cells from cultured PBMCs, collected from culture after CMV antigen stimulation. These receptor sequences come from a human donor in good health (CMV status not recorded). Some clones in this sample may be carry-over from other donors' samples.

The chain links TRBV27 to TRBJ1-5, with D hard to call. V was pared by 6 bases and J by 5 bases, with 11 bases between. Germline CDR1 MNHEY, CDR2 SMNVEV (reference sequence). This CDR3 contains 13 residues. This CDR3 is CASRGVGDQPQHF. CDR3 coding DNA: TGTGCCAGCAGAGGAGTCGGCGATCAGCCCCAGCATTTT.

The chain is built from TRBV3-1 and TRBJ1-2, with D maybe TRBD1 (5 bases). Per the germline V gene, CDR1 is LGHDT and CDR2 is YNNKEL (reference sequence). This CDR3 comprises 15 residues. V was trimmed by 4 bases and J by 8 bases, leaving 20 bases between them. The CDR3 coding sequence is TGTGCCAGCAGCCCGTTGGGGGGATCCTCCGAGGGCTACACCTTC. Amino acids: CASSPLGGSSEGYTF.

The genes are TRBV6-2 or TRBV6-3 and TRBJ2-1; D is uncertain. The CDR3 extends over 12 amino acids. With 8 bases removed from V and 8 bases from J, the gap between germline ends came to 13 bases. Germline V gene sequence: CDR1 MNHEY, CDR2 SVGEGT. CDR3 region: CASGLGAYEQFF. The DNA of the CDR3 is TGTGCCAGCGGCCTGGGTGCATATGAGCAGTTCTTC.